This record concerns one T cell receptor (beta chain) sequence. This specimen comes from a study of glioma-infiltrating T cells after dendritic cell vaccination. The overall study: Dendritic cell vaccination trial patients had either newly diagnosed or recurrent glioblastoma. Patients received three intradermal dendritic cell vaccine injections at biweekly intervals.

Trimming removed 4 bases from V and 3 bases from J, with 13 bases in between. The CDR3 sequence is 14 residues long. The V gene's germline CDR1 is MGHRA and CDR2 YSYEKL. Primers: 60 V beta forward and 13 J beta reverse. Measured with immunoSEQ multiplex PCR; TCRdb has only the in-frame clones, and not every one. The table lists roughly 100,000 clones, roughly 90% of them singletons. The sample's time point: after dendritic cell vaccination, including at tumor progression/relapse. Isocitrate dehydrogenase mutation was absent in all glioblastoma patients. The sequence was collected from a human donor with glioblastoma. The sequencing used blood, collected after dendritic cell vaccination. This chain joins TRBV4-1 and TRBJ2-7; a weak D match, TRBD2 (5 bases). CDR3 DNA sequence: TGCGCCAGCAGCCGCGGGCTGGGGAACTACGAGCAGTACTTC. Translated, it gives CASSRGLGNYEQYF.